This entry describes one T cell receptor (beta chain). Antigen specificity is unknown. Generated by immunoSEQ multiplex PCR, the TCRdb table keeps only in-frame clones and is missing some. The sample includes 64,000 or so clones, 85% to 90% of them seen just once. Trimming shortened V by 6 bases and J by 7 bases, and 12 bases separated the two germline ends. Germline V gene data show CDR1 as MNHNY and CDR2 as SVGAGI (reference sequence). The CDR3 spans 13 residues. This record belongs to a study of T cells in localized non-small cell lung cancer. Study-level findings and limits: Analysis by sequencing included only one tumor region, so heterogeneity remains possible. Detection in adjacent lung was observed for a median approximately 53 of the top 100 tumor clones. A raised T cell density in blood coincided with lengthier overall survival. Uninvolved adjacent lung showed higher T cell clonality than tumor.

This chain links TRBV6-6 with TRBJ2-2; D perhaps matches TRBD2 (5 bases). The sample in question was peripheral blood, obtained before any cancer treatment. The clonotype comes from a woman between 35 and 70 years old with stage I lung adenocarcinoma. The CDR3 protein is CASSLLSDGELFF. The CDR3, as DNA: TGTGCCAGCAGCCTCCTTAGCGACGGGGAGCTGTTTTTT.